This T cell receptor beta chain was identified in a study of cytomegalovirus exposure and HLA in healthy donors. In this sample, this clone turned up once. The protocol was immunoSEQ multiplex PCR, while the TCRdb copy is restricted to in-frame clones and leaves out a portion. The sample lists 150,000 to 250,000 clones; roughly 88% were seen once. This CDR3 comprises 15 residues. V lost 3 bases and J lost 5, with 14 bases in between. Germline V lookup: CDR1 MGHDK, CDR2 SYGVNS. A 120-subject validation cohort, separate from the roughly 680-subject first cohort, supplied the donors. Sequencing was carried out using PBMCs. This sequence joins TRBV25-1 and TRBJ2-1; D unclear. The receptor was isolated from a woman aged 25 to 45 in good health and CMV-seropositive. DNA for the CDR3: TGTGCCAGCAGTGAGAGGCCTACAACTCACAATGAGCAGTTCTTC. Its protein product is CASSERPTTHNEQFF.